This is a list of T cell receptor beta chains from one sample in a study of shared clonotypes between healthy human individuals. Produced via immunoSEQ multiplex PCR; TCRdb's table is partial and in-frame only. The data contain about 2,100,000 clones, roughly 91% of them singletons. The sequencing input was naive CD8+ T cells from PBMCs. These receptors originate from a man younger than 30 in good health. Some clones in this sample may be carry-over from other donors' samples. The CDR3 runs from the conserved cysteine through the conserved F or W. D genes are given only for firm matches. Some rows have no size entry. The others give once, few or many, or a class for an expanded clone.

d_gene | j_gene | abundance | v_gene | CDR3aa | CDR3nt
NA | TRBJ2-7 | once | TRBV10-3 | CAITTGLHEQYF | TGTGCCATTACGACAGGTCTCCACGAGCAGTACTTC
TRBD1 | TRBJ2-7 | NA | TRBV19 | CASSPRTGPVLQDEQYF | TGTGCCAGTAGTCCGAGGACAGGGCCAGTCCTACAGGACGAGCAGTACTTC
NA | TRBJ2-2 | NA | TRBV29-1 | CSARRAGELFF | TGCAGCGCCAGGCGGGCCGGGGAGCTGTTTTTT
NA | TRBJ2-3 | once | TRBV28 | CASREDRTDTQYF | TGTGCCAGCAGGGAGGACCGCACAGATACGCAGTATTTT
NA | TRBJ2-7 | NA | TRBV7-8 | CASSSQKGPSEQYF | TGTGCCAGCAGCTCACAGAAGGGACCCAGCGAGCAGTACTTC
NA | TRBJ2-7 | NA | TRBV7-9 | CASSQDPGDYEQYF | TGTGCCAGCAGCCAAGATCCGGGGGATTACGAGCAGTACTTC
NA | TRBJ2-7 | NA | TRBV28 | CASSTRGYEQYF | TGTGCCAGCAGTACGAGGGGCTACGAGCAGTACTTC
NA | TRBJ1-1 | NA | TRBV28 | CASSLAAMNTEAFF | TGTGCCAGCAGTTTGGCAGCCATGAACACTGAAGCTTTCTTT
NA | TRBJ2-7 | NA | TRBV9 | CASSVADWGPAGNEQYF | TGTGCCAGCAGCGTAGCGGACTGGGGTCCGGCCGGGAACGAGCAGTACTTC
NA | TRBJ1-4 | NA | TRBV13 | CASSAALAGEKLFF | TGTGCCAGCAGCGCAGCTCTCGCGGGCGAAAAACTGTTTTTT
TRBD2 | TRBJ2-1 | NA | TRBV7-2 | CASSFKPSGISYNEQFF | TGTGCCAGCAGCTTCAAACCTAGCGGGATATCCTACAATGAGCAGTTCTTC
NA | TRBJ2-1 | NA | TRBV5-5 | CASSPPGVPGYNEQFF | TGTGCCAGCAGCCCACCGGGGGTTCCGGGATACAATGAGCAGTTCTTC
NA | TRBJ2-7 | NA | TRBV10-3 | CAISGTGRSYEQYF | TGTGCCATCAGTGGCACAGGGAGATCCTACGAGCAGTACTTC
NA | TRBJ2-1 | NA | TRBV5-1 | CASSYDGPYNEQFF | TGCGCCAGCAGCTATGACGGACCCTACAATGAGCAGTTCTTC
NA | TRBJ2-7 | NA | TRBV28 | CASSLGRVDEQYF | TGTGCCAGCAGTTTGGGCAGGGTGGACGAGCAGTACTTC
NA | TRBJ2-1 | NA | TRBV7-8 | CASSLKDPLGAEQFF | TGTGCCAGCAGCTTAAAGGACCCCTTAGGAGCTGAGCAGTTCTTC
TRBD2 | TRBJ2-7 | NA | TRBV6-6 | CASSYSVLAASYEQYF | TGTGCCAGCAGTTACTCGGTACTAGCGGCCTCCTACGAGCAGTACTTC
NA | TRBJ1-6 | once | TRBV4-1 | CASSHPGPAYNSPLHF | TGCGCCAGCAGCCACCCCGGGCCAGCCTATAATTCACCCCTCCACTTT
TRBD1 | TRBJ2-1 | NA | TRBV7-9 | CASSHAGTGVFQFF | TGTGCCAGCAGCCATGCCGGGACAGGGGTCTTCCAGTTCTTC
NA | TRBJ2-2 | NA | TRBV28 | CASSQTLWDTGELFF | TGTGCCAGCAGTCAGACCCTTTGGGACACCGGGGAGCTGTTTTTT
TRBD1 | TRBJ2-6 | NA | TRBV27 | CASRDGTGGPGANVLTF | TGTGCCAGCAGGGACGGGACAGGGGGACCAGGGGCCAACGTCCTGACTTTC
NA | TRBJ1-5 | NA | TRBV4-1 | CASSPSGIGGLNQPQHF | TGCGCCAGCAGCCCATCAGGTATCGGGGGCCTCAATCAGCCCCAGCATTTT
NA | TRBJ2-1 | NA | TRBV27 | CASSWSGGYEQFF | TGTGCCAGCAGTTGGAGTGGGGGGTATGAGCAGTTCTTC
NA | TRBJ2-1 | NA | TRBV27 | CASSLYTGSSYNEQFF | TGTGCCAGCAGTTTATACACAGGGTCCTCCTACAATGAGCAGTTCTTC
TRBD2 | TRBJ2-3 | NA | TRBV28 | CASSLRTRTDTQYF | TGTGCCAGCAGTTTAAGGACTAGGACAGATACGCAGTATTTT
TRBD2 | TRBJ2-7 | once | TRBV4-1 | CASSPRGGVAYEQYF | TGCGCCAGCAGCCCGCGCGGGGGAGTGGCCTACGAGCAGTACTTC
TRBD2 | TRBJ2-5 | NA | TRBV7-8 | CASSLVLVLALETQYF | TGTGCCAGCAGCTTAGTCCTTGTACTAGCGCTGGAGACCCAGTACTTC
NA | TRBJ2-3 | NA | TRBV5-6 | CASSFYTETPSTDTQYF | TGTGCCAGCAGCTTTTACACAGAAACGCCTAGCACAGATACGCAGTATTTT
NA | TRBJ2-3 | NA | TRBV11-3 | CASSLGTTDTQYF | TGTGCCAGCAGCTTAGGGACGACAGATACGCAGTATTTT